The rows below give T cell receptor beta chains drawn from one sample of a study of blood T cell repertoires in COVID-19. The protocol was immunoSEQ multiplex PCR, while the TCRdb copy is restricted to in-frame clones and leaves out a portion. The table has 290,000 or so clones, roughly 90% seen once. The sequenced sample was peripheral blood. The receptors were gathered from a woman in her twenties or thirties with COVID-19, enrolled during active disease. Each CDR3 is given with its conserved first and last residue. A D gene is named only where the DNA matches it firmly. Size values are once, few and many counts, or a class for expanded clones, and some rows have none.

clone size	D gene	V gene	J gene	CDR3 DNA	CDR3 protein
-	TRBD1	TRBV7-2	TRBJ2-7	TGTGCCAGCAGCTTGTCCCCCGGGACAGCCTACGAGCAGTACTTC	CASSLSPGTAYEQYF
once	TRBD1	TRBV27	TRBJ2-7	TGTGCCAGCAGTTTAATGGACAGGAGCTCCTACGAGCAGTACTTC	CASSLMDRSSYEQYF
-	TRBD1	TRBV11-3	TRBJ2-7	TGTGCCAGCAGTTCCGGGACAGGGAATAACTACGAGCAGTACTTC	CASSSGTGNNYEQYF
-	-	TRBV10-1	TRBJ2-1	TGCGCCAGCAGTCCGGGACTCCCCTACAATGAGCAGTTCTTC	CASSPGLPYNEQFF
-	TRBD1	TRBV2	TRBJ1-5	TGTGCCAGCAGTCGGGGGCAGGGGGTAGGTCAGCCCCAGCATTTT	CASSRGQGVGQPQHF
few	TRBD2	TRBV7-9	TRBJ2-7	TGTGCCAGCAGCTTAGGGGCATGGAAGGCGGGAGGGCCCGAGCAGTACTTC	CASSLGAWKAGGPEQYF
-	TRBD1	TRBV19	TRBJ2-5	TGTGCCAGTAGTATAACAGGGGCGAGCGAGACCCAGTACTTC	CASSITGASETQYF
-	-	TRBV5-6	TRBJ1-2	TGTGCCAGCAGCTTGCATTTGGTAACAGTTGACTATGGCTACACCTTC	CASSLHLVTVDYGYTF
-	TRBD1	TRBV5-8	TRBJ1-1	TGTGCCAGCAGCGGACAGGGTAACACTGAAGCTTTCTTT	CASSGQGNTEAFF
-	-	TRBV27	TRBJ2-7	TGTGCCAGCAGGCGGAACTTGGACAGTTCCTACGAGCAGTACTTC	CASRRNLDSSYEQYF
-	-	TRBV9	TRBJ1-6	TGTGCCAGCAGCCCCCCGGGGGGAAATTCACCCCTCCACTTT	CASSPPGGNSPLHF
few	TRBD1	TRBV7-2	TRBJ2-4	TGTGCCAGCAGCAAACCACAGGGGGCGTTGGCCAAAAACATTCAGTACTTC	CASSKPQGALAKNIQYF
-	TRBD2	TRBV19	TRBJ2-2	TGTGCCCAGTCTTCCGGGACTAGCGGGAGAGACACCGGGGAGCTGTTTTTT	CAQSSGTSGRDTGELFF
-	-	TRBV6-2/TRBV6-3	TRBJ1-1	TGTGCCAGCAGTAACCCGTTGAGGGATCACACTGAAGCTTTCTTT	CASSNPLRDHTEAFF
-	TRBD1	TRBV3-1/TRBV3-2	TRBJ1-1	TGTGCCAGCAGCCAAACAATCCTTTCAGGGGGTCGCACTGAAGCTTTCTTT	CASSQTILSGGRTEAFF
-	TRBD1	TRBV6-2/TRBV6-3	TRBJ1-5	TGTGCCAGCAGTTACCGGACAGGGGGCGATCAGCCCCAGCATTTT	CASSYRTGGDQPQHF
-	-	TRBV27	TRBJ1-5	TGTGCCAGCAGTCAAAGGCGGGGGGGTCAGCCCCAGCATTTT	CASSQRRGGQPQHF
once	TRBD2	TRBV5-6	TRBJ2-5	TGTGCCAGCAGCCCGAGGACTAGCAGCCAAGAGACCCAGTACTTC	CASSPRTSSQETQYF
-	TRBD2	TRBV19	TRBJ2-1	TGTGCCAGTAGTATAGATCCCCCCCGAAAGCGGGAGGGCCGTGGTGAGCAGTTCTTC	CASSIDPPRKREGRGEQFF
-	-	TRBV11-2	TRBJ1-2	TGTGCCAGCAGCTTAGGTCCTCAGAACTATGGCTACACCTTC	CASSLGPQNYGYTF
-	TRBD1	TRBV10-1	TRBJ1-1	TGCGCCAGCAGTGAGGACAGGGGTTCCACTGAAGCTTTCTTT	CASSEDRGSTEAFF
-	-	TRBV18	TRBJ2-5	TGTGCCAGCTCACCACCTAACTCGTTCCAAGAGACCCAGTACTTC	CASSPPNSFQETQYF
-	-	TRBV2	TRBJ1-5	TGTGCCAGCAGTGTGTTGACTTCCCCCCAGCATTTT	CASSVLTSPQHF
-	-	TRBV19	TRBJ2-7	TGTGCCAGTAGTGAACGCCACAGGGAACCCCACTACGAGCAGTACTTC	CASSERHREPHYEQYF
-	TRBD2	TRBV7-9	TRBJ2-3	TGTGCCAGCAGCTTGTACGGGACTAGCGGGAGGGCAGATACGCAGTATTTT	CASSLYGTSGRADTQYF
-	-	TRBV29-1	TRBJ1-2	TGCAGCGTTAGTGCGGACTATGGCTACACCTTC	CSVSADYGYTF
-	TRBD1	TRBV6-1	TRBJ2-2	TGTGCCAGCAGTGACAGGGACAGGGGGTGGGCCGGGGAGCTGTTTTTT	CASSDRDRGWAGELFF
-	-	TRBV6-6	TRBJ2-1	TGTGCCAGCACTTCCAGGGAAGGATCCTACAATGAGCAGTTCTTC	CASTSREGSYNEQFF
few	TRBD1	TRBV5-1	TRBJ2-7	TGCGCCAGCAGCTTGGAGGACAGGGTCTCCGAGCAGTACTTC	CASSLEDRVSEQYF
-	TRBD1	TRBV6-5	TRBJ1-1	TGTGCCAGCACCAGGGGGGAACTGAACACTGAAGCTTTCTTT	CASTRGELNTEAFF
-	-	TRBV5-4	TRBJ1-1	TGTGCCAGCAGCCCGGGAACTAACACTGAAGCTTTCTTT	CASSPGTNTEAFF
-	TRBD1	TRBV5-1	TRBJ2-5	TGCGCCAGCAGCATCCCCCGGACAGGAAGCCTCCAAGAGACCCAGTACTTC	CASSIPRTGSLQETQYF
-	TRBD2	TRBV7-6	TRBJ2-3	TGTGCCAGCAGCTTAGCGGGGGGGACTAGCACAGATACGCAGTATTTT	CASSLAGGTSTDTQYF
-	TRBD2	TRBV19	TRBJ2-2	TGTGCCAGTAGCCGAGTTACCAAGACTAGCGGGAGATTTAGTTTTACCGGGGAGCTGTTTTTT	CASSRVTKTSGRFSFTGELFF
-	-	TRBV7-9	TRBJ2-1	TGTGCCAGCGCGGGGGCCCCCTACAATGAGCAGTTCTTC	CASAGAPYNEQFF